The present entry profiles one T cell receptor beta chain with its context. Germline trimming cut 11 bases from V and 3 bases from J; bases unmatched to any gene: 8. Per the germline V gene, CDR1 is MNHEY and CDR2 is SMNVEV (reference sequence). The CDR3 totals 13 residues. A single record per CDR3 protein comes from TCRdb applying MiXCR to the RT-PCR reads. Among about 700,000 distinct CDR3 sequences, approximately 15% were seen once, and the ten largest hold just over 3.5%. The specimen sequenced was memory CD4+ T cells from blood. The clonotype originates from a female donor in good health, serving as a healthy control. V usage is TRBV27 and J usage is TRBJ2-7; 9 nucleotides agree with TRBD1. CDR3 bases: TGTGCCTCCCTTCGGACAGGGGACTACGAGCAGTACTTC. This gives the protein CASLRTGDYEQYF.